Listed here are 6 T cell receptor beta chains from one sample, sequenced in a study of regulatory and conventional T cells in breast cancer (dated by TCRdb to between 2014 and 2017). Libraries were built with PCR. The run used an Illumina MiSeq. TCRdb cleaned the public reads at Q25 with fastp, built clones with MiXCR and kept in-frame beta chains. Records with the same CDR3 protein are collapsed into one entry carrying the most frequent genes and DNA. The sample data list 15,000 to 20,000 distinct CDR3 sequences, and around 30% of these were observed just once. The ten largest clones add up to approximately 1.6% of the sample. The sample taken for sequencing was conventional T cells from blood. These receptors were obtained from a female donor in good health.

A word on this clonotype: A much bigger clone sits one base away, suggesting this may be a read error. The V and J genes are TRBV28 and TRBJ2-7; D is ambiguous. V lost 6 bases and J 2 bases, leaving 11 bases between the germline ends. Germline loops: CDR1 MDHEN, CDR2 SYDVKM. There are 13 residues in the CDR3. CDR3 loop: CASRKLSPYEQYF. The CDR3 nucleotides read TGTGCCAGCAGAAAGCTCAGCCCCTACGAGCAGTACTTC. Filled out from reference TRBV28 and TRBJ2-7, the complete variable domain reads DVKVTQSSRYLVKRTGEKVFLECVQDMDHENMFWYRQDPGLGLRLIYFSYDVKMKEKGDIPEGYSVSREKKERFSLILESASTNQTSMYLCASRKLSPYEQYFGPGTRLTVT.

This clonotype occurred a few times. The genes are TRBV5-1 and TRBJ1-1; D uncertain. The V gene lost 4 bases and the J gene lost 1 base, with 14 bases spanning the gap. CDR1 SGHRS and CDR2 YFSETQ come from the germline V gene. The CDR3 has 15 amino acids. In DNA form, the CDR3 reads TGCGCCAGCAGCCCATCAACAACGGGGAACACTGAAGCTTTCTTT. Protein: CASSPSTTGNTEAFF.

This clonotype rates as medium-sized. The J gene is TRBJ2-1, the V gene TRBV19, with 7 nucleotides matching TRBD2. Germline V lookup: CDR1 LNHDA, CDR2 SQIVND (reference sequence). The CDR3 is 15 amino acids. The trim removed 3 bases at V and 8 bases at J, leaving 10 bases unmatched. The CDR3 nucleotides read TGTGCCAGTAGTATTATGGCTAGCGGTCAGGATGAGCAGTTCTTC. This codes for CASSIMASGQDEQFF.

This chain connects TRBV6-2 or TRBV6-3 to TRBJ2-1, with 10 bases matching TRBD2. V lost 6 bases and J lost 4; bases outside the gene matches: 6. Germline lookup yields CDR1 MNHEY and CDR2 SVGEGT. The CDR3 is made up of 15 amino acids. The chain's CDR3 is CASSRSGRVYNEQFF. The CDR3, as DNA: TGTGCCAGCAGCCGGAGCGGGAGGGTTTACAATGAGCAGTTCTTC.

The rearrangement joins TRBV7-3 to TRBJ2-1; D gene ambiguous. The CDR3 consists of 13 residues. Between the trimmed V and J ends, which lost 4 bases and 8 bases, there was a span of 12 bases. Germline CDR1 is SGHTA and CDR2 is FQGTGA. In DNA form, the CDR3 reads TGTGCCAGCAGCTCCACTGGTTGGGATGAGCAGTTCTTC. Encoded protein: CASSSTGWDEQFF.

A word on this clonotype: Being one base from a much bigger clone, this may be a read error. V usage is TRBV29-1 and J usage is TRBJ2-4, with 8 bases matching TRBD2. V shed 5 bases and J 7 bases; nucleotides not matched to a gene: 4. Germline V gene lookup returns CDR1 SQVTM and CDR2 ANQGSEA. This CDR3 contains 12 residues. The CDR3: CSVTTSDNIQYF. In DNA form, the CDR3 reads TGCAGCGTTACGACTAGCGACAACATTCAGTACTTC. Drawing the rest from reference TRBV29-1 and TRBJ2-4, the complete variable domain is SAVISQKPSRDICQRGTSLTIQCQVDSQVTMMFWYRQQPGQSLTLIATANQGSEATYESGFVIDKFPISRPNLTFSTLTVSNMSPEDSSIYLCSVTTSDNIQYFGAGTRLSVL.